This paragraph covers one T cell receptor beta chain sequence. Generated by immunoSEQ multiplex PCR, the TCRdb table keeps only in-frame clones and is missing some. The sample records approximately 49,000 clones, 70% to 90% being singletons. The sample belongs to a study of control samples from healthy donors and cancer patients. The TCR originated in a woman aged 45-60 years with lung cancer. Sequences were obtained from PBMCs.

The CDR3 protein is CASSLAGASDTQYF. The CDR3 nucleotides read TGTGCCAGCAGCTTGGCCGGCGCTTCAGATACGCAGTATTTT. V and J are TRBV5-4 and TRBJ2-3; D remains ambiguous. This CDR3 spans 14 amino acids. In germline, CDR1 is SGHNT, CDR2 YYREEE (reference sequence). V was shortened by 0 bases and J by 4 bases, with 9 bases between the two germline ends.